This T cell receptor (beta chain) was sequenced for a study of shared clonotypes between healthy human individuals. Broader study findings: The donor pool, a small one, limited the genetic and exposure-history diversity represented.

The V gene's germline CDR1 is SGHAT and CDR2 FQNNGV. The V segment lost 1 base and the J segment 2 bases; nucleotides outside the gene matches: 4. The CDR3 consists of 16 residues. A note on this clone: The target antigen is unknown.

Genomic DNA from each subset was divided evenly over several immunoSEQ plates. Some clones are missing from TCRdb's copy, which holds only in-frame ones; the method was immunoSEQ multiplex PCR. The data show 450,000 to 500,000 clones, with around 80% seen just once and about 12% held by the top ten. The source of this sequence is a woman between 35 and 50 years old in good health. Some clones in this sample may be carry-over from other donors' samples. The J gene is TRBJ2-1, the V gene TRBV11-2, with 8 bases fitting TRBD2. Input material: PBMCs. CDR3 amino acids: CASSLVLGLAYNEQFF. CDR3 sequence (DNA): TGTGCCAGCAGCTTAGTTTTGGGACTAGCCTACAATGAGCAGTTCTTC.